This T cell receptor beta chain was recorded in a study of T cells in Graves' hyperthyroidism and ophthalmopathy. There were TCR beta CDR3 regions amplified from RNA transcripts. With the HTBI primer set, the TCR CDR3 went through a first round of RT-PCR. TCRdb redid the calling of the multiplex PCR reads with MiXCR, one entry per CDR3 protein. Counted here are under 300,000 distinct CDR3 sequences, 12% to 15% occurring once; the ten biggest clones make up around 31%. There are a few counts of this clonotype. Sequenced sample: blood. The receptor comes from a woman aged 45-65 years with Graves' hyperthyroidism that later progressed to Graves' ophthalmopathy.

The CDR3 DNA is TGTGCCAGCAGCTTGACGCTACTCCGCTCGTCCCGAGTTGGGCCTAAGTTAGCTAACTATGGCTACACCTTC. The encoded protein is CASSLTLLRSSRVGPKLANYGYTF. The chain joins TRBV5-5 to TRBJ1-2; D not certain. The CDR3 has 24 amino acids. Germline loops: CDR1 SGHKS, CDR2 YYEKEE (reference sequence). Trimming pared 1 base from V and 0 bases from J, leaving 37 bases between.